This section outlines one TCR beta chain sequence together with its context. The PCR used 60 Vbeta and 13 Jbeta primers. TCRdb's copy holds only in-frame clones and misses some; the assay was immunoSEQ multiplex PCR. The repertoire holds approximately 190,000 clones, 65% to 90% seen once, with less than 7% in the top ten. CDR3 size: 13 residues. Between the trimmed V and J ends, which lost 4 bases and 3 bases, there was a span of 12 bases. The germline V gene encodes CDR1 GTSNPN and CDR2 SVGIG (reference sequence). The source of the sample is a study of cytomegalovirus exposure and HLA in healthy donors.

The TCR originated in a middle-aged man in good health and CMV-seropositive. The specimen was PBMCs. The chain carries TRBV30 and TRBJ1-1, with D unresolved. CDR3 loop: CAWISGMHTEAFF. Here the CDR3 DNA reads TGTGCCTGGATATCCGGGATGCACACTGAAGCTTTCTTT.